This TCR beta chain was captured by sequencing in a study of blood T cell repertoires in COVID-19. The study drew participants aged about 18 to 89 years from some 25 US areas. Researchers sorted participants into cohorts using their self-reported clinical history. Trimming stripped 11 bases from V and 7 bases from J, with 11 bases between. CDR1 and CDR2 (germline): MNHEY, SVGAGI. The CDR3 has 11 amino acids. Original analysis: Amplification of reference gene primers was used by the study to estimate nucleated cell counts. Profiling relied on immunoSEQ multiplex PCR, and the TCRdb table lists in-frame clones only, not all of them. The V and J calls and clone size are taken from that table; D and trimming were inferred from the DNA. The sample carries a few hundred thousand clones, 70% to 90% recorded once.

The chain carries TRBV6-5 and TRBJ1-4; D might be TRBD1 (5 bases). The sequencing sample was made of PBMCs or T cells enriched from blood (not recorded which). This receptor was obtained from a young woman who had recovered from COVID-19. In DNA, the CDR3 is TGTGCCGGGGGGACGGTTGAAAAACTGTTTTTT. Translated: CAGGTVEKLFF.